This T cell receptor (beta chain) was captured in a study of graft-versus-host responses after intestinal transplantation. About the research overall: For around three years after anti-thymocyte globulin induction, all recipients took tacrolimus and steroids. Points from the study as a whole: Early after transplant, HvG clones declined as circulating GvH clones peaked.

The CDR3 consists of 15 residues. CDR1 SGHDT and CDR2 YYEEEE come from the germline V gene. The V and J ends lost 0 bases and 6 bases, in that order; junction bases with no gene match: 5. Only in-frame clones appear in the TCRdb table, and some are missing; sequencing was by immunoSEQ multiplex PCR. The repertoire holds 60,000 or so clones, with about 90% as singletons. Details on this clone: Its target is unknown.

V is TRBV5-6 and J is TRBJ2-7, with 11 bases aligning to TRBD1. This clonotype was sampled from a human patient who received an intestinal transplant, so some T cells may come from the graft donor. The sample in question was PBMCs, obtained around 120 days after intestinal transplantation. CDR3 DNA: TGTGCCAGCAGCTTGGGATGGACAGGGGGCGGCGAGCAGTACTTC. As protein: CASSLGWTGGGEQYF.